This T cell receptor beta chain emerged from a study of T cell responses to AZD1222 COVID-19 vaccine. Study-wide background: Second-dose groups at about 4 or about 12 weeks were pooled.

Profiled with immunoSEQ multiplex PCR; TCRdb holds only in-frame clones, not every one. Altogether about 76,000 clones are present, approximately 90% being singletons, with the ten largest covering roughly a tenth. With 0 bases removed from V and 5 bases from J, the gap between germline ends came to 8 bases. The CDR3 sequence is 14 residues long. Germline CDR1 reads SGHNT; CDR2 reads YENEEA. This specimen was peripheral blood, taken on day 0 of AZD1222 vaccination. This sequence originates from an adult in good health. The chain employs TRBV11-3 and TRBJ2-1; D ambiguous. The DNA of the CDR3 is TGTGCCAGCAGCTTAGATCTACGAGACAATGAGCAGTTCTTC. As protein: CASSLDLRDNEQFF.